This T cell receptor beta chain was sequenced during a study of response to subunit inactivated influenza vaccine. General study points: After each seasonal influenza vaccination, few new T cells are recruited, the authors suggested.

This clonotype was counted a few times. The antigen is unknown. TCRdb recomputed calls from the RT-PCR reads with MiXCR, one row per CDR3 protein. The sample has about 800,000 distinct CDR3 sequences; about 20% are singletons. The CDR3 loop spans 15 amino acids. Germline CDR1 and CDR2: SEHNR and FQNEAQ (reference sequence). V was pared by 5 bases and J by 4 bases, with 5 bases of the junction left unmatched. This TCR was recovered from a man in his forties or fifties who received an inactivated influenza vaccine. Sequenced material: PBMCs from blood, taken roughly 5 days after vaccination. The genes are TRBV7-9 and TRBJ2-3, with 11 bases lining up with TRBD2. The CDR3 spells CASSMTSGEADTQYF. The CDR3 coding sequence is TGTGCCAGCAGCATGACTAGCGGGGAGGCAGATACGCAGTATTTT. The full variable domain, with the rest looked up from reference TRBV7-9 and TRBJ2-3, is DTGVSQNPRHKITKRGQNVTFRCDPISEHNRLYWYRQTLGQGPEFLTYFQNEAQLEKSRLLSDRFSAERPKGSFSTLEIQRTEQGDSAMYLCASSMTSGEADTQYFGPGTRLTVL.